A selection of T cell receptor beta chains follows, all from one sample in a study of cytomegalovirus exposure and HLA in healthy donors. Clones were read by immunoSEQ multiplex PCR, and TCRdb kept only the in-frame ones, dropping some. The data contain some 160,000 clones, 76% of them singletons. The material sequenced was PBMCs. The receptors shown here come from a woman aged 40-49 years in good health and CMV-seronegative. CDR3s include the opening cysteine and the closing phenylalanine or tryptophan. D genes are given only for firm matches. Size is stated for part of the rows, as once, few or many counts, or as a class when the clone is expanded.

CDR3aa: CASSPGTSGASYEQYF
CDR3nt: TGTGCCAGCAGCCCAGGGACTAGCGGGGCCTCCTACGAGCAGTACTTC
v_gene: TRBV7-6
j_gene: TRBJ2-7
abundance: -
d_gene: TRBD2

CDR3aa: CASSIRGNIQYF
CDR3nt: TGTGCCAGTAGTATAAGGGGGAACATTCAGTACTTC
v_gene: TRBV19
j_gene: TRBJ2-4
abundance: -
d_gene: -

CDR3aa: CASSHRESAGNTYEQYF
CDR3nt: TGCGCCAGCAGCCACAGAGAAAGCGCGGGTAATACCTACGAGCAGTACTTC
v_gene: TRBV4-1
j_gene: TRBJ2-7
abundance: -
d_gene: -

CDR3aa: CASAQGNTEAFF
CDR3nt: TGTGCCAGCGCTCAGGGGAACACTGAAGCTTTCTTT
v_gene: TRBV5-4
j_gene: TRBJ1-1
abundance: -
d_gene: -

CDR3aa: CASSYTVNTEAFF
CDR3nt: TGTGCCAGCAGTTACACAGTGAACACTGAAGCTTTCTTT
v_gene: TRBV27
j_gene: TRBJ1-1
abundance: few
d_gene: -

CDR3aa: CASSFVGYLNPTNEKLFF
CDR3nt: TGTGCCAGCAGCTTTGTCGGGTACCTGAATCCAACTAATGAAAAACTGTTTTTT
v_gene: TRBV5-6
j_gene: TRBJ1-4
abundance: few
d_gene: -

CDR3aa: CASGAAGYGTYEQYF
CDR3nt: TGTGCCAGTGGCGCGGCCGGGTACGGAACCTACGAGCAGTACTTC
v_gene: TRBV7-8
j_gene: TRBJ2-7
abundance: -
d_gene: -

CDR3aa: CASSLQTGAQETQYF
CDR3nt: TGTGCCAGCAGCCTGCAGACAGGGGCCCAAGAGACCCAGTACTTC
v_gene: TRBV14
j_gene: TRBJ2-5
abundance: once
d_gene: TRBD1

CDR3aa: CASSPGQVKKGQPQHF
CDR3nt: TGTGCCAGCAGTCCTGGACAGGTAAAAAAGGGTCAGCCCCAGCATTTT
v_gene: TRBV2
j_gene: TRBJ1-5
abundance: -
d_gene: TRBD1

CDR3aa: CASSLLQETQYF
CDR3nt: TGTGCCAGCAGCCTCCTCCAAGAGACCCAGTACTTC
v_gene: TRBV7-2
j_gene: TRBJ2-5
abundance: -
d_gene: -

CDR3aa: CASSSFHTTNYGYTF
CDR3nt: TGTGCCAGCAGCTCCTTCCACACTACTAACTATGGCTACACCTTC
v_gene: TRBV28
j_gene: TRBJ1-2
abundance: -
d_gene: -

CDR3aa: CASSATGNTGELFF
CDR3nt: TGTGCCAGCAGTGCGACGGGGAACACCGGGGAGCTGTTTTTT
v_gene: TRBV2
j_gene: TRBJ2-2
abundance: -
d_gene: -

CDR3aa: CSVVDGTGPYGYTF
CDR3nt: TGCAGCGTTGTAGATGGGACAGGGCCCTATGGCTACACCTTC
v_gene: TRBV29-1
j_gene: TRBJ1-2
abundance: once
d_gene: TRBD1

CDR3aa: CASSLVGYEQYF
CDR3nt: TGTGCCAGCAGCTTAGTCGGCTACGAGCAGTACTTC
v_gene: TRBV7-2
j_gene: TRBJ2-7
abundance: -
d_gene: -

CDR3aa: CASSYQAGVRTDTQYF
CDR3nt: TGCGCCAGCAGCTACCAAGCGGGAGTGAGGACAGATACGCAGTATTTT
v_gene: TRBV5-1
j_gene: TRBJ2-3
abundance: -
d_gene: TRBD2

CDR3aa: CASAWRGNEQFF
CDR3nt: TGTGCCAGCGCGTGGAGGGGCAATGAGCAGTTCTTC
v_gene: TRBV4-2
j_gene: TRBJ2-1
abundance: -
d_gene: -

CDR3aa: CASSEARLPQGVLGRQPQHF
CDR3nt: TGTGCCAGCAGTGAAGCGCGCCTTCCTCAGGGGGTGCTCGGTCGTCAGCCCCAGCATTTT
v_gene: TRBV2
j_gene: TRBJ1-5
abundance: -
d_gene: TRBD1

CDR3aa: CASSDRGYGYTF
CDR3nt: TGTGCCAGCAGTGACAGGGGTTACGGCTACACCTTC
v_gene: TRBV2
j_gene: TRBJ1-2
abundance: -
d_gene: -

CDR3aa: CASSGTSGGYNEQFF
CDR3nt: TGTGCCAGCAGTGGGACTAGCGGGGGATACAATGAGCAGTTCTTC
v_gene: TRBV6-5
j_gene: TRBJ2-1
abundance: -
d_gene: TRBD2

CDR3aa: CASSPGRTSGGAWDTQYF
CDR3nt: TGCGCCAGCAGCCCAGGGCGGACTAGCGGGGGGGCCTGGGATACGCAGTATTTT
v_gene: TRBV10-1
j_gene: TRBJ2-3
abundance: -
d_gene: TRBD2

CDR3aa: CASSAGDSYNEQFF
CDR3nt: TGCGCCAGCAGCGCAGGGGACTCCTACAATGAGCAGTTCTTC
v_gene: TRBV10-1
j_gene: TRBJ2-1
abundance: -
d_gene: -

CDR3aa: CASSFYNRAGELFF
CDR3nt: TGTGCCAGCAGTTTCTATAACAGGGCCGGGGAGCTGTTTTTT
v_gene: TRBV27
j_gene: TRBJ2-2
abundance: once
d_gene: -

CDR3aa: CASSLEGTSAYNEQFF
CDR3nt: TGCGCCAGCAGCTTGGAAGGGACTAGCGCGTACAATGAGCAGTTCTTC
v_gene: TRBV5-1
j_gene: TRBJ2-1
abundance: once
d_gene: TRBD2

CDR3aa: CASSQFATGVNSPLHF
CDR3nt: TGCGCCAGCAGCCAATTCGCGACAGGGGTGAATTCACCCCTCCACTTT
v_gene: TRBV4-1
j_gene: TRBJ1-6
abundance: -
d_gene: TRBD1

CDR3aa: CASSTYTGFYEQYF
CDR3nt: TGTGCCAGCAGCACTTACACGGGGTTCTACGAGCAGTACTTC
v_gene: TRBV28
j_gene: TRBJ2-7
abundance: once
d_gene: -

CDR3aa: CASSVGGTSGTDEQFF
CDR3nt: TGTGCCAGCAGCGTGGGCGGGACTAGCGGGACCGATGAGCAGTTCTTC
v_gene: TRBV5-4
j_gene: TRBJ2-1
abundance: -
d_gene: TRBD2

CDR3aa: CASSLGLAIIADTQYF
CDR3nt: TGCGCCAGCAGCTTGGGCCTAGCGATTATTGCAGATACGCAGTATTTT
v_gene: TRBV5-1
j_gene: TRBJ2-3
abundance: few
d_gene: -

CDR3aa: CASSQGQQGPAKNIQYF
CDR3nt: TGTGCCAGCAGCCAGGGCCAGCAGGGGCCGGCCAAAAACATTCAGTACTTC
v_gene: TRBV4-2
j_gene: TRBJ2-4
abundance: few
d_gene: -

CDR3aa: CASSPSGASSYEQYF
CDR3nt: TGTGCCAGCAGCCCTAGCGGGGCGAGTTCCTACGAGCAGTACTTC
v_gene: TRBV11-2
j_gene: TRBJ2-7
abundance: -
d_gene: TRBD2

CDR3aa: CASSWSSVGNTIYF
CDR3nt: TGTGCCAGCAGCTGGTCCTCGGTTGGAAACACCATATATTTT
v_gene: TRBV7-8
j_gene: TRBJ1-3
abundance: -
d_gene: -

CDR3aa: CASSRTFGGTEAFF
CDR3nt: TGTGCCAGCAGCCGTACTTTCGGGGGTACTGAAGCTTTCTTT
v_gene: TRBV14
j_gene: TRBJ1-1
abundance: few
d_gene: -

CDR3aa: CASSQTSGVETQYF
CDR3nt: TGTGCCAGCAGTCAAACTTCAGGGGTGGAGACCCAGTACTTC
v_gene: TRBV27
j_gene: TRBJ2-5
abundance: -
d_gene: -

CDR3aa: CASTPRQGTPDTQYF
CDR3nt: TGTGCCAGCACTCCCCGTCAGGGTACGCCAGATACGCAGTATTTT
v_gene: TRBV11-2
j_gene: TRBJ2-3
abundance: -
d_gene: -

CDR3aa: CASSLYAGHSYEQYF
CDR3nt: TGCGCCAGCAGCTTGTATGCAGGTCACTCCTACGAGCAGTACTTC
v_gene: TRBV5-1
j_gene: TRBJ2-7
abundance: -
d_gene: -

CDR3aa: CASSWGLAGGGSHQETQYF
CDR3nt: TGCGCCAGCAGCTGGGGACTAGCGGGGGGCGGGTCCCACCAAGAGACCCAGTACTTC
v_gene: TRBV5-1
j_gene: TRBJ2-5
abundance: once
d_gene: TRBD2

CDR3aa: CASSSGTGVYEQYF
CDR3nt: TGTGCCAGCAGCTCCGGGACAGGGGTCTACGAGCAGTACTTC
v_gene: TRBV11-2
j_gene: TRBJ2-7
abundance: -
d_gene: TRBD1

CDR3aa: CASSPRDRANYGYTF
CDR3nt: TGTGCCAGCTCACCAAGGGACAGAGCTAACTATGGCTACACCTTC
v_gene: TRBV18
j_gene: TRBJ1-2
abundance: -
d_gene: TRBD1

CDR3aa: CASSDSRDRAPYEQYF
CDR3nt: TGTGCCAGCAGTGACTCACGGGACAGGGCACCCTACGAGCAGTACTTC
v_gene: TRBV6-4
j_gene: TRBJ2-7
abundance: -
d_gene: TRBD1

CDR3aa: CSVLVIMNTEAFF
CDR3nt: TGCAGCGTTCTCGTAATAATGAACACTGAAGCTTTCTTT
v_gene: TRBV29-1
j_gene: TRBJ1-1
abundance: -
d_gene: -

CDR3aa: CASRALEDYGYTF
CDR3nt: TGTGCCAGCAGGGCCCTTGAGGACTATGGCTACACCTTC
v_gene: TRBV6-1
j_gene: TRBJ1-2
abundance: few
d_gene: -

CDR3aa: CASSFGTIKNYEQYF
CDR3nt: TGTGCCAGCAGCTTCGGGACAATTAAAAACTACGAGCAGTACTTC
v_gene: TRBV7-7
j_gene: TRBJ2-7
abundance: -
d_gene: -

CDR3aa: CASSRTESYEQYF
CDR3nt: TGTGCCAGCAGCCGGACAGAGTCCTACGAGCAGTACTTC
v_gene: TRBV7-9
j_gene: TRBJ2-7
abundance: -
d_gene: -

CDR3aa: CASVAGTGHSYTF
CDR3nt: TGTGCCAGCGTCGCAGGGACAGGTCATAGCTACACCTTC
v_gene: TRBV28
j_gene: TRBJ1-2
abundance: -
d_gene: TRBD1

CDR3aa: CASSIRQGGSGGYTF
CDR3nt: TGTGCCAGCAGCATTAGACAGGGGGGAAGCGGGGGCTACACCTTC
v_gene: TRBV13
j_gene: TRBJ1-2
abundance: -
d_gene: TRBD1

CDR3aa: CASSSGGKYGYTF
CDR3nt: TGTGCCAGCAGTTCTGGGGGCAAGTATGGCTACACCTTC
v_gene: TRBV28
j_gene: TRBJ1-2
abundance: -
d_gene: -

CDR3aa: CASGSAGNQPQHF
CDR3nt: TGTGCCAGCGGGTCGGCGGGCAATCAGCCCCAGCATTTT
v_gene: TRBV6-1
j_gene: TRBJ1-5
abundance: -
d_gene: -

CDR3aa: CASTLGDRGDFYGYTF
CDR3nt: TGCGCCAGCACCCTTGGGGACAGGGGCGACTTCTATGGCTACACCTTC
v_gene: TRBV5-1
j_gene: TRBJ1-2
abundance: -
d_gene: TRBD1

CDR3aa: CASSRGSNYGYTF
CDR3nt: TGTGCCAGCAGTAGGGGATCGAACTATGGCTACACCTTC
v_gene: TRBV2
j_gene: TRBJ1-2
abundance: -
d_gene: -

CDR3aa: CASTTGLTRQYF
CDR3nt: TGTGCCAGCACCACCGGACTAACTCGCCAGTACTTC
v_gene: TRBV28
j_gene: TRBJ2-5
abundance: -
d_gene: -

CDR3aa: CASDLDRLSYEQYF
CDR3nt: TGTGCCAGCGATCTAGACAGGCTATCCTACGAGCAGTACTTC
v_gene: TRBV6-1
j_gene: TRBJ2-7
abundance: -
d_gene: -

CDR3aa: CASSLGTTTSNQPQHF
CDR3nt: TGTGCCAGCAGTTTGGGGACAACCACTAGCAATCAGCCCCAGCATTTT
v_gene: TRBV27
j_gene: TRBJ1-5
abundance: few
d_gene: -

CDR3aa: CASSLAWTLKETQYF
CDR3nt: TGTGCCAGCAGCTTGGCTTGGACACTAAAAGAGACCCAGTACTTC
v_gene: TRBV5-5
j_gene: TRBJ2-5
abundance: -
d_gene: -

CDR3aa: CARGGARQETQYF
CDR3nt: TGTGCCAGAGGCGGGGCAAGACAAGAGACCCAGTACTTC
v_gene: TRBV2
j_gene: TRBJ2-5
abundance: -
d_gene: -